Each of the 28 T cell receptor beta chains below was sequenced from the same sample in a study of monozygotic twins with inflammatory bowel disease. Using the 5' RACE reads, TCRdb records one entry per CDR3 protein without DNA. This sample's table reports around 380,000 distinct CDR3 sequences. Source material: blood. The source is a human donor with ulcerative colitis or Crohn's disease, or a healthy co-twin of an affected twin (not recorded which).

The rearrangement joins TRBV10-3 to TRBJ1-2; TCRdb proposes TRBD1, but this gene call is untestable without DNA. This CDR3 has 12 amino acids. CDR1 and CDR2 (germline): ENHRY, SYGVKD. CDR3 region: CAISGTGDGYTF.

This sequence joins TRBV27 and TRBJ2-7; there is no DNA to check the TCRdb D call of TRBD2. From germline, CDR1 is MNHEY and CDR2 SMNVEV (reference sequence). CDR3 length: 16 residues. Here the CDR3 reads CASSLDFGTLGYEQYF.

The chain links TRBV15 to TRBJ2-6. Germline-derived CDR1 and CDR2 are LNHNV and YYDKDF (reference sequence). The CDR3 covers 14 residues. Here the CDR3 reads CATKQDSGANVLTF.

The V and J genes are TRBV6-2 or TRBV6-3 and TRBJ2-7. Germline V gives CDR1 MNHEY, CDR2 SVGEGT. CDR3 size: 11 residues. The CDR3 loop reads CASSPDGEQYF.

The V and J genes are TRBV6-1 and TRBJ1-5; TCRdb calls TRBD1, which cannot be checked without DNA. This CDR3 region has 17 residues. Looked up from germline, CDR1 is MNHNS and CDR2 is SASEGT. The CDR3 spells CASSRAPRGSRNQPQHF.

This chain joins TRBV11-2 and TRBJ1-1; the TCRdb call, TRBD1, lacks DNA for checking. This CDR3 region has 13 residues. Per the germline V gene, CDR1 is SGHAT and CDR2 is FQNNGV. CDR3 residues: CASSLDGTGGAFF.

CDR3 protein: CASSLEASGAATQYF. This chain joins TRBV11-2 and TRBJ2-5; the D gene TCRdb calls, TRBD2, cannot be checked with no DNA. This CDR3 comprises 15 residues. Germline values: CDR1 SGHAT, CDR2 FQNNGV.

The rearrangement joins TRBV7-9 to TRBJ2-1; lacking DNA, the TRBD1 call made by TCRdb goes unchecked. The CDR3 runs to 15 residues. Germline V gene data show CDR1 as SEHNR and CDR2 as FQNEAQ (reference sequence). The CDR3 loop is CASSFPPGSSNEQFF.

CDR3 amino acids: CASRPQGFTQPQHF. The chain recombines TRBV6-2 or TRBV6-3 with TRBJ1-5; TCRdb's D call, TRBD1, is unchecked because there is no DNA. Germline V gene lookup returns CDR1 MNHEY and CDR2 SVGEGT. This CDR3 has 14 residues.

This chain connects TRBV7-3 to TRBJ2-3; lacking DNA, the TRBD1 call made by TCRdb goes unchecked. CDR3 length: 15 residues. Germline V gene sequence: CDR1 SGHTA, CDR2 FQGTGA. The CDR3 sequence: CASSLQGRETDTQYF.

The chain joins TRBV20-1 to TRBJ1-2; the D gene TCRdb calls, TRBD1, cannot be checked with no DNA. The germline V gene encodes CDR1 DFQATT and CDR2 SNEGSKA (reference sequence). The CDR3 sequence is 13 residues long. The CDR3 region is CSARDLGAYGYTF.

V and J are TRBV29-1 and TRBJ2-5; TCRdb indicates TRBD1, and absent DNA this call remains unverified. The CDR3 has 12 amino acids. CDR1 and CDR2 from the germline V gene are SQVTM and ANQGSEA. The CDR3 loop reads CSSRKGKETQYF.

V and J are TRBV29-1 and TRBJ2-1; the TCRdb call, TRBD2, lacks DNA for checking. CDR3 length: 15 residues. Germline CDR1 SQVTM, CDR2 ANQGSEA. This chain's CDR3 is CSVGASGGFYNEQFF.

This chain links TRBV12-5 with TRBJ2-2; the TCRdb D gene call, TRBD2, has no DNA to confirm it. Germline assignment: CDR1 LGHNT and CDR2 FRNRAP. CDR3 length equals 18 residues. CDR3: CASGLVGKEGLNTGELFF.

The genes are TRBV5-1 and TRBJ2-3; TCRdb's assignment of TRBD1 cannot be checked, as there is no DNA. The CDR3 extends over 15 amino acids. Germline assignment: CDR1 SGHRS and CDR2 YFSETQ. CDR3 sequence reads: CASSLDGGAEDTQYF.

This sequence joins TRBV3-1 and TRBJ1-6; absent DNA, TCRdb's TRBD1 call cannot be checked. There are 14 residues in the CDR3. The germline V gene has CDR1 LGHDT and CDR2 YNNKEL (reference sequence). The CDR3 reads CASSQAGYNSPLHF.

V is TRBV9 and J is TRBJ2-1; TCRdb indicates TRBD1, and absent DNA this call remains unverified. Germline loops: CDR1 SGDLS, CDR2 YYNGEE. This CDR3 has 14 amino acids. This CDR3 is CASSVRVGGNEQFF.

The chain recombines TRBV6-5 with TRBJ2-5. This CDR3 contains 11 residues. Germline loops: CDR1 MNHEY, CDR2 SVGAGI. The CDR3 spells CASSYFGTQYF.

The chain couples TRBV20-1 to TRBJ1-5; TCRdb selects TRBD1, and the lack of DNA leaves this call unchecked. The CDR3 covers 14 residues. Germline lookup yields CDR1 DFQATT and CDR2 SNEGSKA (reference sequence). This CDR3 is CSARAGASNQPQHF.

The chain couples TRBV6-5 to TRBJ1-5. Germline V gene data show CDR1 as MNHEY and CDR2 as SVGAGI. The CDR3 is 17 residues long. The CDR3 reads CASSRTRRQDLNQPQHF.

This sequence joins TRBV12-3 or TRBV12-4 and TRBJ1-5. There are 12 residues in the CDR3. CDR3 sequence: CASSSAVWPQHF.

The CDR3: CATSDLGSQDTQYF. The chain links TRBV24-1 to TRBJ2-3. CDR1 and CDR2 (germline): KGHDR, SFDVKD. The CDR3 sequence is 14 residues long.

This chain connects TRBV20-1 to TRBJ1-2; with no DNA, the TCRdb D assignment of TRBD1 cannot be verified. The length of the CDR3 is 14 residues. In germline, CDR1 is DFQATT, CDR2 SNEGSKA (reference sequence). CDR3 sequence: CSAYTGQGYYGYTF.

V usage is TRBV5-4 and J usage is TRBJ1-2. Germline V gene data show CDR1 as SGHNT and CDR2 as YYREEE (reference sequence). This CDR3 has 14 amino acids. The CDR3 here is CASSLVGPSGGYTF.

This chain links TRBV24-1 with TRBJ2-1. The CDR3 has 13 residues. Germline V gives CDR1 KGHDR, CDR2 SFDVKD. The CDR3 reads CATETSAYNEQFF.

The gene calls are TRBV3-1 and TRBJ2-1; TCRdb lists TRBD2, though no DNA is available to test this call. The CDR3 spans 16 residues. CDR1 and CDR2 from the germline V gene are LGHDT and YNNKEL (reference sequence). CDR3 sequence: CASSPPGLAGGSFSVF.

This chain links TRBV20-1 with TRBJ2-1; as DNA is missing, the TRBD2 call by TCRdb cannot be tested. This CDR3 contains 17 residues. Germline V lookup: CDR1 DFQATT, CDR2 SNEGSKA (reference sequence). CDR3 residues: CSARDGVLAGAYNEQFF.

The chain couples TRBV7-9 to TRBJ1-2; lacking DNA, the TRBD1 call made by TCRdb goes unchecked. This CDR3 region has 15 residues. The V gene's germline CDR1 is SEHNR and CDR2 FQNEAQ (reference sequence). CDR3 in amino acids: CASSLGGGADYGYTF.